The subject of this entry is one TCR beta chain. The data were obtained in a study of blood T cell repertoires in COVID-19. On the study more broadly: Sites in the United States, Italy and Spain provided acute and convalescent COVID-19 samples. The cDNA or gDNA used as material had been derived from T cells, B-cell-depleted T cells, or PBMCs.

Germline V gene sequence: CDR1 MGHRA, CDR2 YSYEKL. With 0 bases removed from V and 5 bases from J, the gap between germline ends came to 12 bases. CDR3 length: 15 amino acids. As handled by the study authors: Cell counts per sample came from amplifying reference gene primers. Produced via immunoSEQ multiplex PCR; TCRdb's table is partial and in-frame only. V and J calls and clone size are those listed in that table; D and trimming were worked out from the DNA. The sample lists about 240,000 clones; roughly 86% were seen once. This clonotype was sampled from a man aged 80 or over with acute or convalescent COVID-19. The chain is built from TRBV4-1 and TRBJ2-3; the D gene is possibly TRBD1 (5 bases). Sequencing was carried out using peripheral blood. The CDR3 DNA reads as TGCGCCAGCAGCCAAGAAGGGCGACAGAGAGATACGCAGTATTTT. Residues: CASSQEGRQRDTQYF.